Listed here are 21 T cell receptor beta chains from one sample, sequenced in a study of identical twins. TCRdb itself ran the 5' RACE reads through MiXCR, one entry per CDR3 protein. Of about 920,000 distinct CDR3 sequences in the sample, 9% to 15% are singletons; the top ten hold 1.5% to 2%. The same data also went into a second study, on yellow fever vaccine responses in identical twins.

The sample taken for sequencing was PBMCs. The receptors come from a woman between 18 and 29 years old in good health.

There are a few counts of this clonotype. This chain connects TRBV20-1 to TRBJ2-1; 11 bases agree with TRBD2. The CDR3 totals 16 residues. J lost 5 bases, V lost 4 bases, and 10 bases had no gene match. The germline gives CDR1 DFQATT, CDR2 SNEGSKA (reference sequence). In DNA, the CDR3 is TGCAGTGCTACTCGAACCGGGACTAGCGGAGACAATGAGCAGTTCTTC. Its translation: CSATRTGTSGDNEQFF.

DNA of the CDR3: TGTGCCAGCAGAAAACTAGCGGCTAGCACAGATACGCAGTATTTT. Translating it yields CASRKLAASTDTQYF. V gene TRBV7-8 combines with J gene TRBJ2-3, with 8 nucleotides matching TRBD2. The junction had 5 bases not matched to a gene; V was cut back by 6 bases and J by 0 bases. Looked up from germline, CDR1 is SGHVS and CDR2 is FQNEAQ. The CDR3 consists of 15 residues.

The gene calls are TRBV25-1 and TRBJ2-5; 7 nucleotides line up with TRBD1. Germline V gives CDR1 MGHDK, CDR2 SYGVNS. After removal of 6 bases from V and 4 bases from J, the junction contained 8 bases not matched to a gene. CDR3 length equals 14 residues. The CDR3 DNA follows: TGTGCCAGCAGCCCCGGGACAGCGAGAGAGACCCAGTACTTC. It is translated as CASSPGTARETQYF.

This chain connects TRBV27 to TRBJ2-1, with 10 bases identical to TRBD1. The CDR3 covers 17 residues. Unmatched junction bases numbered 13, after V lost 8 bases and J lost 3 bases. Germline V gives CDR1 MNHEY, CDR2 SMNVEV (reference sequence). CDR3 sequence (DNA): TGTGCCAGCCGGATCACCTACCGGGACAGGGGCTACAATGAGCAGTTCTTC. Protein sequence: CASRITYRDRGYNEQFF.

This chain connects TRBV12-3 or TRBV12-4 to TRBJ2-7; perhaps TRBD1 as D (6 bases). The CDR3 covers 15 residues. Deletions cut 2 bases from V and 0 bases from J, with 11 bases between. CDR3 nucleotide sequence: TGTGCCAGCAGTTTAATGGGACAAGGCTCCTACGAGCAGTACTTC. Protein product: CASSLMGQGSYEQYF.

The J gene is TRBJ1-2, the V gene TRBV12-3 or TRBV12-4, with D possibly TRBD1 on 5 matching bases. This CDR3 has 14 residues. Between the trimmed V and J ends, which lost 5 bases and 5 bases, there was a span of 15 bases. The CDR3 spells CASSRVGREYGYTF. CDR3 nucleotides: TGTGCCAGCAGTCGGGTAGGCAGGGAGTATGGCTACACCTTC.

This clonotype turned up a few times. The chain is built from TRBV3-1 and TRBJ1-2; tentatively, D is TRBD1 (5 bases). V lost 5 bases and J lost 2, with 9 bases in between. The length of the CDR3 is 13 residues. Germline V gene sequence: CDR1 LGHDT, CDR2 YNNKEL (reference sequence). CDR3 amino acids: CASSGAVNYGYTF. CDR3 DNA: TGTGCCAGCAGCGGGGCAGTGAACTATGGCTACACCTTC.

The chain joins TRBV7-9 to TRBJ1-1, with 9 bases fitting TRBD1. V was clipped by 1 base and J by 10 bases; unmatched bases: 10. Germline V lookup: CDR1 SEHNR, CDR2 FQNEAQ (reference sequence). The CDR3 loop spans 15 amino acids. CDR3 sequence: CASSLENRGLGGAFF. Here the CDR3 DNA reads TGTGCCAGCAGCTTAGAGAACAGGGGGCTTGGAGGAGCTTTCTTT. The full variable domain, with the rest looked up from reference TRBV7-9 and TRBJ1-1, is DTGVSQNPRHKITKRGQNVTFRCDPISEHNRLYWYRQTLGQGPEFLTYFQNEAQLEKSRLLSDRFSAERPKGSFSTLEIQRTEQGDSAMYLCASSLENRGLGGAFFGQGTRLTVV.

This clonotype was counted a few times. This sequence joins TRBV2 and TRBJ2-2, with 9 bases aligning to TRBD2. V lost 6 bases to trimming and J lost 2 bases; unmatched junction nucleotides: 7. CDR1 and CDR2 (germline): SNHLY, FYNNEI. There are 16 residues in the CDR3. CDR3 bases: TGTGCCAGCAGGCCTCTAGCGGGATTTAACACCGGGGAGCTGTTTTTT. Translating gives CASRPLAGFNTGELFF.

The genes are TRBV2 and TRBJ2-1, with D possibly matching TRBD2 (5 bases). V dropped 7 bases and J dropped 0 bases, with 16 bases sitting between them. The CDR3 runs to 16 residues. Per germline, CDR1 SNHLY and CDR2 FYNNEI. The CDR3 is CASNGYEGVSYNEQFF. CDR3 sequence (DNA): TGTGCCAGCAATGGTTACGAGGGCGTCTCCTACAATGAGCAGTTCTTC.

This clonotype was counted between two and nine times. The CDR3 DNA reads as TGCGCCAGCGCCGAGTACTTACTAGATACGCAGTATTTT. This gives the protein CASAEYLLDTQYF. This chain uses TRBV5-1 with TRBJ2-3; D remains ambiguous. V was pared by 7 bases and J by 5 bases, with 14 bases between. Germline V gives CDR1 SGHRS, CDR2 YFSETQ. The CDR3 sequence is 13 residues long.

This chain connects TRBV20-1 to TRBJ2-1; 11 bases fit TRBD2. The V gene's germline CDR1 is DFQATT and CDR2 SNEGSKA (reference sequence). This CDR3 has 17 residues. Losses at the gene ends were 6 bases for V and 0 bases for J; bases not matched to a gene: 10. The chain's CDR3 is CSARTSGSLSSYNEQFF. CDR3 in DNA: TGCAGTGCAAGGACTAGCGGGTCTCTCAGCTCCTACAATGAGCAGTTCTTC.

To note about this clonotype: This may be a read error: a much more frequent sequence differs by one nucleotide. The rearrangement joins TRBV3-1 to TRBJ2-7, with a tentative D call TRBD2 (6 bases). The germline V gene has CDR1 LGHDT and CDR2 YNNKEL (reference sequence). The CDR3 is 15 residues long. The CDR3 spells CASTQEQRVMYEQYF. DNA for the CDR3: TGTGCCAGCACCCAAGAACAGCGGGTCATGTACGAGCAGTACTTC.

This clonotype was picked up a small number of times. The gene calls are TRBV6-1 and TRBJ1-2; 10 bases are a match to TRBD1. V trimming: 5 bases; J trimming: 4 bases; junction bases outside the gene matches: 10. The CDR3 loop spans 16 amino acids. CDR1 MNHNS and CDR2 SASEGT come from the germline V gene. For the CDR3, the DNA is TGTGCCAGCAGTACCGGGACAGGGGAAGGTCGCTATGGCTACACCTTC. Amino acids: CASSTGTGEGRYGYTF.

There are a few counts of this clonotype. The genes are TRBV7-2 and TRBJ2-3, with D perhaps TRBD1 (5 bases). V lost 1 base and J 0 bases, leaving 11 bases between the germline ends. There are 16 residues in the CDR3. Per germline, CDR1 SGHTA and CDR2 FQGNSA. CDR3 nucleotides: TGTGCCAGCAGCTTAGTTCCAGGGTCTAGCACAGATACGCAGTATTTT. Protein: CASSLVPGSSTDTQYF.

This clonotype was picked up a small number of times. J is TRBJ2-1 and V is TRBV20-1, with D perhaps matching TRBD1 (5 bases). The CDR3 is made up of 13 amino acids. Germline values: CDR1 DFQATT, CDR2 SNEGSKA (reference sequence). V shed 5 bases and J shed 4 bases, with 12 bases lying between them. CDR3 amino acids: CSAEDKAYNEQFF. For the CDR3, the DNA is TGCAGTGCTGAGGACAAGGCTTACAATGAGCAGTTCTTC.

The V gene is TRBV20-1, the J gene TRBJ2-7; TRBD1 is a possible D gene (5 bases). Germline CDR1 and CDR2: DFQATT and SNEGSKA (reference sequence). The CDR3 runs to 13 residues. V was trimmed by 5 bases and J by 2 bases, leaving 13 bases between them. The CDR3 DNA reads as TGCAGTGCTTGGGGCGCAGGTACCTACGAGCAGTACTTC. Protein: CSAWGAGTYEQYF.

V gene TRBV7-9 combines with J gene TRBJ2-1; D unclear. Deletions cut 4 bases from V and 9 bases from J, with 10 bases between. This CDR3 has 12 residues. Germline CDR1 is SEHNR and CDR2 is FQNEAQ (reference sequence). The CDR3 DNA follows: TGTGCCAGCAGCTCCGGCCCGGGTGAGCAGTTCTTC. It is translated as CASSSGPGEQFF.

This clonotype has just a few counts. The gene calls are TRBV4-1 and TRBJ1-4, with D hard to call. Germline values: CDR1 MGHRA, CDR2 YSYEKL. The CDR3 is made up of 17 amino acids. V was pared by 1 base and J by 0 bases, with 12 bases between. CDR3 nucleotide sequence: TGCGCCAGCAGCCAAGTACCGTCTGTTGCAACTAATGAAAAACTGTTTTTT. Translation: CASSQVPSVATNEKLFF.

A few counts support this clonotype. The chain couples TRBV9 to TRBJ1-5; tentatively, D is TRBD1 (5 bases). Trimming removed 4 bases from V and 2 bases from J, with 16 bases in between. Germline loops: CDR1 SGDLS, CDR2 YYNGEE. CDR3 length: 16 residues. For the CDR3, the DNA is TGTGCCAGCAGCCAAAACGGGGGGGTTGGCAATCAGCCCCAGCATTTT. This translates into CASSQNGGVGNQPQHF.

This clonotype was counted only a few times. This chain connects TRBV10-2 to TRBJ2-7; 8 bases align to TRBD1. Germline values: CDR1 WSHSY, CDR2 SAAADI. CDR3 length: 14 amino acids. V shed 6 bases and J 7 bases; nucleotides not matched to a gene: 11. CDR3 loop: CASSPGQGAWEQYV. For the CDR3, the DNA is TGCGCCAGCAGCCCCGGGCAGGGGGCTTGGGAGCAGTACGTC.